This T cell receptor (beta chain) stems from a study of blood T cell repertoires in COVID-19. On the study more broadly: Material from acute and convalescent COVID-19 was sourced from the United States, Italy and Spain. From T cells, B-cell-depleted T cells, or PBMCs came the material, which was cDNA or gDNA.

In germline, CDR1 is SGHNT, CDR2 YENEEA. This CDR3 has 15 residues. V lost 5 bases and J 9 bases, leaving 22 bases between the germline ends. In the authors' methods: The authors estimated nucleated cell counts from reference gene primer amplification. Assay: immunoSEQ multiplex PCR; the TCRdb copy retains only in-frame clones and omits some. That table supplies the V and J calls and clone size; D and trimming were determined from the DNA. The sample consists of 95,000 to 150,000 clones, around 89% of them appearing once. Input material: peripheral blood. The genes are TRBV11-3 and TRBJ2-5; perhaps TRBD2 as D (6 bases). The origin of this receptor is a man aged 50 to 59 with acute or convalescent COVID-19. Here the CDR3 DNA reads TGTGCCAGCAGCATACCGCCTGCGGGACGCGGGGCCCAGTACTTC. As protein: CASSIPPAGRGAQYF.